The T cell receptor (beta chain) described here comes from a study of blood T cell repertoires in COVID-19. Overall study: Specimens from acute and convalescent COVID-19 originated in the United States, Italy and Spain.

Original data processing: The assay estimated nucleated cells by amplifying reference gene primers. The table came from immunoSEQ multiplex PCR; TCRdb's copy has only in-frame clones and leaves some out. The V and J calls and the clone size are those of that table, but D and trimming were determined from the DNA. There are about 260,000 clones in the sample; over 75% occur only once, and around 0.7% lies in the top ten. Sequenced sample: peripheral blood. The origin of this receptor is a human donor in a cohort sampled during active COVID-19.

The CDR3 region is CASSLEQASYEQYF. In DNA form, the CDR3 reads TGTGCCAGCAGCTTAGAACAGGCCTCCTACGAGCAGTACTTC. This chain uses TRBV7-9 with TRBJ2-7, with D tentatively TRBD1 (5 bases). CDR1 is SEHNR, CDR2 FQNEAQ, per germline (reference sequence). The length of the CDR3 is 14 residues. The ends were cut back, 1 base at V and 0 bases at J, with 7 bases in the middle.